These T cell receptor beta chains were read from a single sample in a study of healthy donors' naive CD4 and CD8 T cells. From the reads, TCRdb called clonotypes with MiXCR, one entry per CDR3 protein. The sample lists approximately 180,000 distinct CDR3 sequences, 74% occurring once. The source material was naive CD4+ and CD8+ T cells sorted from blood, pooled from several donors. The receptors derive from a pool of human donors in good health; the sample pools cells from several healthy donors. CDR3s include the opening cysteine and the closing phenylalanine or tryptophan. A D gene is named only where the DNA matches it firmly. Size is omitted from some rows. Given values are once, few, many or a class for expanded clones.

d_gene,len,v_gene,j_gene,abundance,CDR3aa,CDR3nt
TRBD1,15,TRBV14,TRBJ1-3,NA,CASSREGQGSPAIYF,TGTGCCAGCAGCCGCGAGGGACAGGGCTCCCCGGCCATATATTTT
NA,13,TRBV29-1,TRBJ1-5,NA,CSVVGVGNQPQHF,TGCAGCGTGGTGGGGGTCGGGAATCAGCCCCAGCATTTT
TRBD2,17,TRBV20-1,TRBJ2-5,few,CSARIITSGRARETQYF,TGCAGTGCTAGAATTATTACTAGCGGGAGGGCCAGGGAGACCCAGTACTTC
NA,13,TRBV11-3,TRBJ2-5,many,CASSFEGLETQYF,TGTGCCAGCAGCTTTGAGGGCTTAGAGACCCAGTACTTC
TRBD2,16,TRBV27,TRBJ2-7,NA,CASSTSGLAGVYEQYF,TGTGCCAGCAGTACATCGGGACTAGCGGGAGTATACGAGCAGTACTTC
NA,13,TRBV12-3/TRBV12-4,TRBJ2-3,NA,CTSSFREMDTQYF,TGTACCAGCAGTTTCAGGGAAATGGATACGCAGTATTTT
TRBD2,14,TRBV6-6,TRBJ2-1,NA,CASSQPGTSHEQFF,TGTGCCAGCAGTCAACCCGGGACTAGCCATGAGCAGTTCTTC
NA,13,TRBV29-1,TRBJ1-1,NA,CSVEARLNTEAFF,TGCAGCGTTGAAGCCAGGCTGAACACTGAAGCTTTCTTT
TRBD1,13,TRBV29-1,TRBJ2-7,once,CSVVQGALGEQYF,TGCAGCGTTGTACAGGGGGCGTTGGGCGAGCAGTACTTC
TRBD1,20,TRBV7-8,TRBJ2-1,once,CASSLTFRDRGLGGYNEQFF,TGTGCCAGCAGCCTCACTTTCCGGGACAGGGGGCTCGGGGGTTACAATGAGCAGTTCTTC
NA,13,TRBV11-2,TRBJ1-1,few,CASSPRGRTEAFF,TGTGCCAGCAGCCCCCGGGGTCGCACTGAAGCTTTCTTT
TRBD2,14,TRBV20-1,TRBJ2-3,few,CSARWSGRLNTQYF,TGCAGTGCTAGATGGAGCGGGAGGCTAAATACGCAGTATTTT
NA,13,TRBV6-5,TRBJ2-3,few,CASSWLGADTQYF,TGTGCCAGCAGTTGGCTAGGGGCAGATACGCAGTATTTT
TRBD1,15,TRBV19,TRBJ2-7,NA,CASSMGTGAYYEQYF,TGTGCCAGTAGTATGGGGACAGGTGCGTACTACGAGCAGTACTTC
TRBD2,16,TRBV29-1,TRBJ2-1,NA,CSVEEVRREGLSEQFF,TGCAGCGTTGAAGAAGTCCGTCGGGAGGGCCTTAGTGAGCAGTTCTTC
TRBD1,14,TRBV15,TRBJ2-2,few,CATKDRGQVGELFF,TGTGCCACCAAGGACAGGGGGCAAGTCGGGGAGCTGTTTTTT
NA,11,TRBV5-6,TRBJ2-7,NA,CASSSVSEQYF,TGTGCCAGCAGCTCCGTGAGCGAGCAGTACTTC
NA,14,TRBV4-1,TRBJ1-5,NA,CASSQVEGNQPQHF,TGCGCCAGCAGCCAAGTAGAGGGGAATCAGCCCCAGCATTTT
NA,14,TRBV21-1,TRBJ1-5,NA,CASLRPRARQPQHF,TGTGCCAGCTTACGTCCCAGGGCGAGGCAGCCCCAGCATTTT
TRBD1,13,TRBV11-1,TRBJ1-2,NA,CASSPQGSGGYTF,TGTGCCAGCAGCCCACAGGGGAGCGGCGGCTACACCTTC
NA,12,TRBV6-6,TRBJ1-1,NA,CASSPAEVEAFF,TGTGCCAGCTCCCCAGCTGAAGTTGAAGCTTTCTTT
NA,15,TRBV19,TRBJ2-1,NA,CASSILDGGLNEQFF,TGTGCCAGTAGTATCCTGGACGGGGGGCTCAATGAGCAGTTCTTC
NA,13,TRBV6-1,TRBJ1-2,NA,CASSESGLHGYTF,TGTGCCAGCAGTGAGTCAGGGCTCCATGGCTACACCTTC
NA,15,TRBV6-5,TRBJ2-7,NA,CASSTPAYGTYEQYF,TGTGCCAGCAGCACACCGGCCTACGGGACCTACGAGCAGTACTTC
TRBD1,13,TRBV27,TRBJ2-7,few,CASSRDRTYEQYF,TGTGCCAGCAGTCGGGACAGGACCTACGAGCAGTACTTC
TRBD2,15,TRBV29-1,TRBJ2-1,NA,CSTRWGLGMGDEQFF,TGCAGCACCCGATGGGGACTAGGGATGGGCGATGAGCAGTTCTTC
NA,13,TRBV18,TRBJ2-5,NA,CASSRSQRETQYF,TGTGCCAGCTCACGAAGTCAGAGGGAGACCCAGTACTTC
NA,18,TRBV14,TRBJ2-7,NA,CASSQTVPKAPETYEQYF,TGTGCCAGCAGCCAAACTGTCCCGAAAGCACCAGAGACCTACGAGCAGTACTTC
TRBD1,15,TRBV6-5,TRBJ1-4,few,CASSSHRGTNEKLFF,TGTGCCAGCAGTTCTCACAGGGGAACTAATGAAAAACTGTTTTTT
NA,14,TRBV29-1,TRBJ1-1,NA,CSVEAGIMNTEAFF,TGCAGCGTTGAAGCAGGGATTATGAACACTGAAGCTTTCTTT
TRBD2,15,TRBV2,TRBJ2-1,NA,CASSRTSGGYNEQFF,TGTGCCAGCAGTCGAACTAGCGGGGGATACAATGAGCAGTTCTTC
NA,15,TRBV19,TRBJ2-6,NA,CASKEGKSGANVLTF,TGTGCCAGTAAGGAGGGAAAGTCTGGGGCCAACGTCCTGACTTTC
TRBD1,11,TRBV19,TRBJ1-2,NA,CASGQGPGYTF,TGTGCCAGTGGACAGGGTCCGGGCTACACCTTC
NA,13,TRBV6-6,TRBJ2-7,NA,CASSFLQGYEQYF,TGTGCCAGCAGTTTCTTACAGGGCTACGAGCAGTACTTC
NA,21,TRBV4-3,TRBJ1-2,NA,CASSQVRGAVGTGSIGYGYTF,TGTGCCAGCAGCCAGGTACGAGGAGCAGTGGGAACAGGGTCCATAGGGTATGGCTACACCTTC
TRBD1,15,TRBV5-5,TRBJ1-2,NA,CASSLFGTANYGYTF,TGTGCCAGCAGCTTATTCGGGACAGCTAACTATGGCTACACCTTC
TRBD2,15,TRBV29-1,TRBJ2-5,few,CSVPRLAGPQETQYF,TGCAGCGTCCCTCGACTAGCGGGCCCCCAAGAGACCCAGTACTTC
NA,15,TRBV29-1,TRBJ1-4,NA,CSVGGPTIGNEKLFF,TGCAGCGTTGGGGGGCCGACTATAGGGAATGAAAAACTGTTTTTT
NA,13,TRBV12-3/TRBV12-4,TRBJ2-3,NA,CASSFNSPDTQYF,TGTGCCAGCAGTTTCAACAGCCCAGATACGCAGTATTTT
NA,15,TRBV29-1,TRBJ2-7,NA,CSVELFRLSSYEQYF,TGCAGCGTTGAGTTATTTAGGTTGAGCTCCTACGAGCAGTACTTC
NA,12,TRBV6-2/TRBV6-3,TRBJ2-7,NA,CASSEGPYEQYF,TGTGCCAGCAGCGAGGGCCCCTACGAGCAGTACTTC
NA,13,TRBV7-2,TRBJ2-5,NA,CASSSQTEETQYF,TGTGCCAGCAGCTCCCAGACAGAGGAGACCCAGTACTTC
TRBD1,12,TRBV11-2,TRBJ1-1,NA,CASGDRNTEAFF,TGTGCCAGTGGGGACAGGAACACTGAAGCTTTCTTT
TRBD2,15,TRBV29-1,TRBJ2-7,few,CSVETGLAGNYEQYF,TGCAGCGTTGAGACGGGACTAGCGGGGAACTACGAGCAGTACTTC
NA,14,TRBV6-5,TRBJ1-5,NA,CASSPKGSNQPQHF,TGTGCCAGCAGCCCCAAGGGCAGCAATCAGCCCCAGCATTTT
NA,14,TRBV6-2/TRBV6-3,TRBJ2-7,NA,CASSYLVSNYEQYF,TGTGCCAGCAGTTACTTGGTTTCTAACTACGAGCAGTACTTC